Following are 11 T cell receptor beta chains from one sample sequenced in a study of blood T cell repertoires in COVID-19. Some clones are missing from TCRdb's copy, which holds only in-frame ones; the method was immunoSEQ multiplex PCR. Of about 46,000 clones in the sample, under 85% were seen once. The sequenced sample was peripheral blood. The receptors here all came from a man in his fifties or sixties with active COVID-19.

This clone has just a few counts. The identical CDR3 is also encoded by other nucleotide sequences in the sample. The rearrangement uses TRBV4-3 and TRBJ1-5, with D unresolved. The ends were cut back, 1 base at V and 4 bases at J, with 5 bases in the middle. The CDR3 length is 13 residues. Germline CDR1 and CDR2: LGHNA and YSLEER. This chain's CDR3 is CASSQGENQPQHF. The CDR3 DNA reads as TGCGCCAGCAGCCAAGGAGAGAATCAGCCCCAGCATTTT.

This chain connects TRBV11-3 to TRBJ2-5, with TRBD2 identical over 7 bases. Germline trimming cut 5 bases from V and 1 base from J; bases unmatched to any gene: 1. Germline CDR1 and CDR2: SGHNT and YENEEA. CDR3 length: 13 residues. The CDR3 here is CASSRTSQETQYF. The CDR3 nucleotides are TGTGCCAGCAGCCGGACTAGCCAAGAGACCCAGTACTTC.

The genes are TRBV7-2 and TRBJ2-3; 11 bases fit TRBD2. Looked up from germline, CDR1 is SGHTA and CDR2 is FQGNSA. CDR3 length equals 17 residues. Trimming at V came to 10 bases and at J to 9 bases, leaving 21 bases not matched to a gene. Here the CDR3 reads CAITRGTSGAWGGTQYF. In DNA, the CDR3 is TGTGCCATCACGCGGGGGACTAGCGGCGCGTGGGGAGGGACGCAGTATTTT.

The chain is built from TRBV9 and TRBJ1-2; 8 positions agree with TRBD1. The CDR3 runs 14 residues. Germline V gives CDR1 SGDLS, CDR2 YYNGEE. Trimming cost V 3 bases and J 5 bases; bases outside gene matches: 6. Here the CDR3 reads CASSEQGALYGYTF. CDR3 DNA: TGTGCCAGCAGCGAGCAGGGGGCATTATATGGCTACACCTTC.

The chain uses TRBV11-2 and TRBJ1-6; maybe TRBD1 (6 bases). The CDR3 totals 14 residues. Germline V CDR1 and CDR2: SGHAT, FQNNGV. V was cut by 1 base and J by 8 bases, with 9 bases left in between. The CDR3 sequence is CASSLGQDYSPLHF. In DNA, the CDR3 is TGTGCCAGCAGCTTAGGACAGGATTATTCACCCCTCCACTTT.

The chain joins TRBV28 to TRBJ2-7; 8 bases line up with TRBD1. Losses at the gene ends were 3 bases for V and 4 bases for J; bases not matched to a gene: 8. CDR3 size: 15 residues. Germline lookup yields CDR1 MDHEN and CDR2 SYDVKM. CDR3 sequence (DNA): TGTGCCAGCAGTTTTGGGGACAGGAGAATATACGAGCAGTACTTC. The encoded protein is CASSFGDRRIYEQYF.

The chain has TRBV24-1 and TRBJ2-1, with D uncertain. CDR3 size: 14 residues. V lost 2 bases, J lost 8 bases, and 12 bases lay in between. Per the germline V gene, CDR1 is KGHDR and CDR2 is SFDVKD. CDR3 region: CATSDSAAPDEQFF. The CDR3 DNA sequence: TGTGCCACCAGTGATTCGGCGGCTCCGGATGAGCAGTTCTTC.

The V gene is TRBV4-3, the J gene TRBJ1-5; TRBD1 might be the D (5 bases). From germline, CDR1 is LGHNA and CDR2 YSLEER. This CDR3 comprises 16 residues. V was shortened by 0 bases and J by 2 bases, with 11 bases between the two germline ends. CDR3 protein: CASSQDVGVGNQPQHF. The CDR3 region has the DNA TGCGCCAGCAGCCAAGACGTAGGGGTTGGCAATCAGCCCCAGCATTTT.

This clone was observed a handful of times. The chain combines TRBV10-3 with TRBJ2-7; 7 bases map to TRBD1. V was pared by 2 bases and J by 3 bases, with 4 bases of the junction left unmatched. CDR3 size: 14 residues. Germline V lookup: CDR1 ENHRY, CDR2 SYGVKD. Written as DNA, the CDR3 is TGTGCCATCAGTGAGCGGCAGGGGGACTACGAGCAGTACTTC. This encodes CAISERQGDYEQYF.

The V gene is TRBV7-8, the J gene TRBJ2-7, with 9 bases lining up with TRBD2. CDR1 is SGHVS, CDR2 FQNEAQ, per germline. The V and J ends lost 3 bases and 3 bases, in that order; junction bases with no gene match: 3. The CDR3 runs 14 residues. The CDR3 DNA follows: TGTGCCAGCAGCTTTAGCGGGAGTGGCTACGAGCAGTACTTC. It translates to CASSFSGSGYEQYF. Complete variable domain (other parts from reference TRBV7-8 and TRBJ2-7): GAGVSQSPRYKVAKRGQDVALRCDPISGHVSLFWYQQALGQGPEFLTYFQNEAQLDKSGLPSDRFFAERPEGSVSTLKIQRTQQEDSAVYLCASSFSGSGYEQYFGPGTRLTVT.

This clone came up a few times. The rearrangement links TRBV2 to TRBJ1-1; D gene unclear. This CDR3 has 14 amino acids. Germline V lookup: CDR1 SNHLY, CDR2 FYNNEI. Trimming shortened V by 7 bases and J by 0 bases, and 12 bases separated the two germline ends. The CDR3 nucleotides are TGTGCCAGCACCCAAGATGAGGTGAACACTGAAGCTTTCTTT. Protein sequence: CASTQDEVNTEAFF.